A single sample is the source of the 26 T cell receptor beta chains below, sequenced in a study of CD8+CD57+ T cells in acquired aplastic anemia. TCR beta VDJ and CDR3 profiling used genomic DNA as template. TCRdb ran MiXCR on the reads and lists one entry per CDR3 protein. This sample yields hundreds of thousands of distinct CDR3 sequences, of which 65% to 80% are seen a single time; under 4.5% belongs to the top ten. The sequenced sample consisted of sorted CD4+, CD8+, or CD8+CD57+ T cells (not recorded which) from PBMCs. These receptors all come from a human donor in good health, serving as a control.

The V gene is TRBV7-6, the J gene TRBJ1-6; a possible D gene is TRBD1 (5 bases). The CDR3 covers 15 residues. V lost 5 bases to trimming and J lost 13 bases, with 21 bases between them. Germline V gene sequence: CDR1 SGHVS, CDR2 FNYEAQ. The CDR3 is CASSRTGLAGGPLHF. CDR3 in DNA: TGTGCCAGCAGCCGGACGGGGCTAGCGGGGGGGCCCCTCCACTTT.

As regards this clonotype: Germline and junction disagree at one end, which may indicate a read error. The V and J genes are TRBV7-2 and TRBJ1-2, with D possibly matching TRBD1 (6 bases). Germline CDR1 and CDR2: SGHTA and FQGNSA. The CDR3 extends over 14 amino acids. In DNA, the CDR3 is TGTGCCAGCAGCCGCGGGGGGGGGCACCACAGCTACGACTTC. It encodes CASSRGGGHHSYDF.

This clonotype has just a few counts. A much larger clone sits a single nucleotide away, making a read error possible. The chain couples TRBV20-1 to TRBJ1-3; D not certain. Germline V gene data show CDR1 as DFQATT and CDR2 as SNEGSKA (reference sequence). The CDR3 sequence is 14 residues long. The CDR3 nucleotides read TGCAGTGCTAGAGATGTGTTCTCTGGAAACACCAAATATTTT. Its protein product is CSARDVFSGNTKYF.

This clonotype appeared a few times. The chain employs TRBV7-9 and TRBJ2-3; D may be TRBD1 or TRBD2 (5 bases each). CDR1 and CDR2 (germline): SEHNR, FQNEAQ (reference sequence). Trimming pared 2 bases from V and 15 bases from J, leaving 24 bases between. This CDR3 region has 15 residues. This chain's CDR3 is CASSLSGTDGSPLYF. In DNA, the CDR3 is TGTGCCAGCAGCTTATCCGGGACCGACGGCTCACCGCTCTATTTT.

This rearrangement joins TRBV6-2 or TRBV6-3 to TRBJ1-2; 7 nucleotides line up with TRBD1. Trimming removed 5 bases from V and 0 bases from J; junction bases left unmatched: 9. Per the germline V gene, CDR1 is MNHEY and CDR2 is SVGEGT. The CDR3 is 16 residues long. The CDR3, as DNA: TGTGCCAGCAGTGGACGGACAGGCGGGACTAACTATGGCTACACCTTC. It encodes CASSGRTGGTNYGYTF.

This clonotype appeared once. V usage is TRBV5-4 and J usage is TRBJ2-6, with D possibly being TRBD1 (8 bases). There are 19 residues in the CDR3. V was clipped by 2 bases and J by 0 bases, with 18 bases between them. Germline V lookup: CDR1 SGHNT, CDR2 YYREEE (reference sequence). The CDR3 bases are TGTGCCAGCAGCTTACAGGGGGGGGACAGGCCCTCTGGGGCCAACGTCCTGACTTTC. Translated: CASSLQGGDRPSGANVLTF. Looking up the rest from reference TRBV5-4 and TRBJ2-6 gives the full variable domain: ETGVTQSPTHLIKTRGQQVTLRCSSQSGHNTVSWYQQALGQGPQFIFQYYREEENGRGNFPPRFSGLQFPNYSSELNVNALELDDSALYLCASSLQGGDRPSGANVLTFGAGSRLTVL.

The V and J genes are TRBV11-3 and TRBJ2-1, with a possible D match to TRBD2 (6 bases). Trimming removed 2 bases from V and 4 bases from J, with 21 bases in between. The CDR3 has 18 residues. Per the germline V gene, CDR1 is SGHNT and CDR2 is YENEEA. CDR3 DNA: TGTGCCAGCAGCTTACCTTGGGACCCGACGGGAGCGTACAATGAGCAGTTCTTC. It codes for CASSLPWDPTGAYNEQFF. Full variable domain (rest looked up from reference TRBV11-3 and TRBJ2-1): EAGVVQSPRYKIIEKKQPVAFWCNPISGHNTLYWYLQNLGQGPELLIRYENEEAVDDSQLPKDRFSAERLKGVDSTLKIQPAELGDSAVYLCASSLPWDPTGAYNEQFFGPGTRLTVL.

Details on this clonotype: The junction shows a germline mismatch at one end, possibly a read error. V usage is TRBV9 and J usage is TRBJ1-6; D gene ambiguous. This CDR3 region has 13 residues. Germline loops: CDR1 SGDLS, CDR2 YYNGEE. The CDR3 DNA follows: TGTGCCAGCAGCGCTCTCCCGGGCCTAGCGGAGGACTTT. This translates into CASSALPGLAEDF. Full variable domain (rest looked up from reference TRBV9 and TRBJ1-6): DSGVTQTPKHLITATGQRVTLRCSPRSGDLSVYWYQQSLDQGLQFLIQYYNGEERAKGNILERFSAQQFPDLHSELNLSSLELGDSALYFCASSALPGLAEDFGNGTRLTVT.

The chain combines TRBV2 with TRBJ1-4, with TRBD1 matching 8 bases. The CDR3 totals 16 residues. The V gene end was trimmed by 10 bases and the J gene end by 4 bases; junction bases not matched to a gene: 14. Germline CDR1 SNHLY, CDR2 FYNNEI. CDR3 sequence (DNA): TGTGCCACCGGTACGGACAGGGCGGGGAGTAATGAAAAACTGTTTTTT. Its translation is CATGTDRAGSNEKLFF.

This chain joins TRBV29-1 and TRBJ2-3, with D maybe TRBD2 (5 bases). CDR3 length equals 15 residues. Germline V CDR1 and CDR2: SQVTM, ANQGSEA. CDR3 in DNA: TGCAGTCTCAAGAGGGTGGGCGGAGACACAGATACGCAGTATTTT. Its translation: CSLKRVGGDTDTQYF.

This clonotype was seen only a few times. The J gene is TRBJ1-1, the V gene TRBV2; maybe TRBD1 (6 bases). Germline values: CDR1 SNHLY, CDR2 FYNNEI. V was shortened by 6 bases and J by 1 base, with 15 bases between the two germline ends. This CDR3 contains 15 residues. CDR3 in DNA: TGTGCCAGCAGGTTTGACAGGACCTCGAACACTGAAGCTTTCTTT. It yields the protein CASRFDRTSNTEAFF.

This clonotype was seen ten or more times. The chain recombines TRBV6-5 with TRBJ2-7; 7 nucleotides agree with TRBD1. The V gene's germline CDR1 is MNHEY and CDR2 SVGAGI. The CDR3 has 14 residues. Trimming cost V 0 bases and J 12 bases; bases outside gene matches: 11. DNA of the CDR3: TGTGCCAGCAGTTACTCGGGGGACAGCCTCCGACGGTACTTC. As protein: CASSYSGDSLRRYF.

In the case of this clonotype: Its ends do not fully match the called genes, so a read error is possible. V is TRBV9 and J is TRBJ1-5; unclear D gene. Looked up from germline, CDR1 is SGDLS and CDR2 is YYNGEE. The CDR3 length is 14 residues. The CDR3 nucleotides are TGTGCCAGCAGCGAGAGCCTAAACACTGAAGCTTTCTATTTT. Protein product: CASSESLNTEAFYF. Together with reference TRBV9 and TRBJ1-5, the CDR3 gives the full variable domain: DSGVTQTPKHLITATGQRVTLRCSPRSGDLSVYWYQQSLDQGLQFLIQYYNGEERAKGNILERFSAQQFPDLHSELNLSSLELGDSALYFCASSESLNTEAFYFGDGTRLSIL.

The table lists this clonotype with a few counts. Relative to the germline gene, one junction end is altered; a read error may explain this. V and J are TRBV24-1 and TRBJ2-7; 9 nucleotides match TRBD2. The CDR3 runs 15 residues. Germline values: CDR1 KGHDR, CDR2 SFDVKD. CDR3 nucleotides: TGTGCCAGCAGTTCCGTAGCGGGAGACTCCTACGAGCAGTACTTC. Encoded protein: CASSSVAGDSYEQYF.

The CDR3 DNA sequence: TGCAGTGCTAGCCTGGGACACCTCTATAATTCACCCCTCCACTTT. Amino acid sequence: CSASLGHLYNSPLHF. The chain recombines TRBV20-1 with TRBJ1-6; TRBD1 is a possible D gene (6 bases). The CDR3 consists of 15 residues. V lost 3 bases to trimming and J lost 3 bases, with 12 bases between them. Germline CDR1 and CDR2: DFQATT and SNEGSKA (reference sequence).

This clonotype was picked up many times. The J gene is TRBJ2-2, the V gene TRBV5-8; no firm D call. Germline CDR1 is SGHTS and CDR2 is YDEGEE. The CDR3 totals 13 residues. The V gene lost 0 bases and the J gene lost 5 bases, with 5 bases spanning the gap. The CDR3 sequence: CASSLGWTGELFF. The CDR3 nucleotides are TGTGCCAGCAGCTTGGGTTGGACCGGGGAGCTGTTTTTT.

In its sample, this clonotype was seen a few times. The gene calls are TRBV5-6 and TRBJ1-2; D unclear. V was pared by 4 bases and J by 0 bases, with 19 bases between. This CDR3 region has 17 residues. Germline values: CDR1 SGHDT, CDR2 YYEEEE. CDR3 sequence: CASSQVPAGRPNYGYTF. As DNA, the CDR3 is TGTGCCAGCAGCCAAGTCCCAGCTGGACGGCCTAACTATGGCTACACCTTC.

The gene calls are TRBV4-2 and TRBJ2-7; 9 nucleotides line up with TRBD1. Germline V gene lookup returns CDR1 LGHNA and CDR2 YNFKEQ. The CDR3 extends over 14 amino acids. Trimming at V came to 9 bases and at J to 5 bases, leaving 11 bases not matched to a gene. CDR3 in DNA: TGTGCCAGATCCTTAACCGGGACAGGGAACGAGCAGTACTTC. Translated, it gives CARSLTGTGNEQYF.

By proportion, this clonotype is large. The chain links TRBV7-2 to TRBJ1-5; a possible D gene is TRBD1 (5 bases). Per germline, CDR1 SGHTA and CDR2 FQGNSA. This CDR3 is 14 amino acids long. V lost 4 bases and J lost 5, with 12 bases in between. CDR3 nucleotides: TGTGCCAGCAGCTCCCAGGGAGGGGATCAGCCCCAGCATTTT. Its protein is CASSSQGGDQPQHF.

The chain combines TRBV9 with TRBJ1-6; D possibly corresponds to TRBD1 (5 bases). Germline CDR1 is SGDLS and CDR2 is YYNGEE. The CDR3 covers 14 residues. Trimming stripped 0 bases from V and 18 bases from J, with 19 bases between. The CDR3 is CASSVDPAVWGAHF. CDR3 bases: TGTGCCAGCAGCGTAGATCCCGCCGTGTGGGGCGCCCACTTT.

The count of this clonotype is one. The J gene is TRBJ2-7, the V gene TRBV12-3 or TRBV12-4; D remains unclear. This CDR3 comprises 12 residues. V lost 4 bases to trimming and J lost 4 bases, with 8 bases between them. The DNA for the CDR3 is TGTGCCAGCAGTTCCTCATATTACGAGCAGTACTTC. This gives the protein CASSSSYYEQYF.

Here the CDR3 reads CTGRVNFRYF. The CDR3 DNA reads TGCACCGGCAGAGTTAATTTTCGGTATTTT. This chain links TRBV4-3 with TRBJ2-3; no clear D gene. CDR1 and CDR2 from the germline V gene are LGHNA and YSLEER. The CDR3 runs to 10 residues.

The chain carries TRBV12-3 or TRBV12-4 and TRBJ2-1, with D perhaps being TRBD1 or TRBD2 (5 bases each). The CDR3 is 13 residues long. Trimming cost V 3 bases and J 7 bases, with 10 bases left between them. Here the CDR3 reads CASSLGEENEQFF. The CDR3 DNA reads as TGTGCCAGCAGTTTGGGGGAAGAAAATGAGCAGTTCTTC.

As concerns this clonotype: One junction end disagrees with the germline gene, perhaps due to a read error. The gene calls are TRBV25-1 and TRBJ2-7; possibly TRBD1 or TRBD2 for D (5 bases each). Germline lookup yields CDR1 MGHDK and CDR2 SYGVNS. The CDR3 has 14 amino acids. Here the CDR3 DNA reads TGCACCGGCAGTGAATTTAGGGGAGCCTACGAGCAGTACTTC. This translates into CTGSEFRGAYEQYF.

In its sample, this clonotype was seen once. The chain joins TRBV7-2 to TRBJ2-6; TRBD2 aligns across 7 bases. CDR1 and CDR2 from the germline V gene are SGHTA and FQGNSA. This CDR3 spans 15 amino acids. The ends lost 0 bases at V and 19 bases at J; junction bases unmatched: 15. CDR3 bases: TGTGCCAGCAGCTTAGCGGGCAGGGACTATGGCTACCCCACTTTC. The encoded protein is CASSLAGRDYGYPTF.

The V call is TRBV2, the J call TRBJ2-3; the match to TRBD2 covers 8 bases. From germline, CDR1 is SNHLY and CDR2 FYNNEI. The CDR3 has 16 residues. The ends lost 7 bases at V and 1 base at J; junction bases unmatched: 10. The CDR3 DNA is TGTGCCAGCACCGGTGGGATTAGCGGGGGCACAGATACGCAGTATTTT. Residues: CASTGGISGGTDTQYF.